This paragraph covers one TCR beta chain sequence. The source of the sample is a study of T cells after yellow fever vaccination. The CDR3 loop spans 13 amino acids. The germline gives CDR1 DFQATT, CDR2 SNEGSKA (reference sequence). Trimming cost V 4 bases and J 0 bases, with 7 bases left between them. TCRdb recomputed calls from the 5' RACE reads with MiXCR, one row per CDR3 protein. The table shows about 260,000 distinct CDR3 sequences, with 10% to 15% occurring only once. The specimen comprised CD4+ T cells sorted from PBMCs, sampled 45 days after the yellow fever booster vaccination. The rearrangement uses TRBV20-1 and TRBJ2-4; D is undetermined. The sequence was obtained from a man younger than 45 who received the YFV17D yellow fever vaccine. This CDR3 is CSAISTAKNIQYF. CDR3 nucleotides: TGCAGTGCTATATCGACAGCCAAAAACATTCAGTACTTC.